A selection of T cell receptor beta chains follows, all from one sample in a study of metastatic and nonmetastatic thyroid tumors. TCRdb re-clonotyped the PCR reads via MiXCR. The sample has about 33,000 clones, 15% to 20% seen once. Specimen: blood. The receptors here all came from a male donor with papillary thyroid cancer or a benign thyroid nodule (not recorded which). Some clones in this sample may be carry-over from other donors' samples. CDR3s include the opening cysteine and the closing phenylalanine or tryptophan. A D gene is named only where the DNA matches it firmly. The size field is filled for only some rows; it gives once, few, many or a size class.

CASSLTDTQYF TGTGCCAGCAGCCTCACAGATACGCAGTATTTT 11 TRBV5-4 many - TRBJ2-3
CASSLTGGSRSPLHF TGTGCCAGCAGCCTCACGGGGGGCAGTCGTTCACCCCTCCACTTT 15 TRBV14 many - TRBJ1-6
CASSLRVATYNSPLHF TGTGCCAGCAGCTTAAGGGTAGCGACCTATAATTCACCCCTCCACTTT 16 TRBV7-3 - - TRBJ1-6
CASNQGASYNEQFF TGTGCCAGCAACCAGGGGGCGTCCTACAATGAGCAGTTCTTC 14 TRBV28 medium-sized TRBD1 TRBJ2-1
CASSPPSLGGQETQYF TGTGCCAGCTCACCCCCGTCCCTCGGGGGGCAAGAGACCCAGTACTTC 16 TRBV18 many TRBD2 TRBJ2-5
CASSRASSYNEQFF TGTGCCAGCAGCCGCGCGAGCTCCTACAATGAGCAGTTCTTC 14 TRBV11-2 - - TRBJ2-1
CATSREDNRAWGETQHF TGTGCCACCAGCAGAGAGGACAACCGGGCGTGGGGGGAGACCCAGCACTTC 17 TRBV15 few - TRBJ2-5
CASSDMRAGEQFF TGTGCCAGCAGTGACATGAGAGCGGGGGAGCAGTTCTTC 13 TRBV6-4 medium-sized TRBD2 TRBJ2-1
CSVGWRDGNTGELFF TGCAGCGTTGGATGGCGGGACGGGAACACCGGGGAGCTGTTTTTT 15 TRBV29-1 many - TRBJ2-2
CASSLAPGGFTDTQYF TGTGCCAGCAGCTTAGCCCCGGGGGGGTTCACAGATACGCAGTATTTT 16 TRBV7-2 many TRBD2 TRBJ2-3
CASSSSDRESSPLHF TGTGCCAGCAGTTCCTCGGACAGGGAGAGCTCACCCCTCCACTTT 15 TRBV6-2/TRBV6-3 many TRBD1 TRBJ1-6
CASSRYVTGGYEQYF TGCGCCAGCAGTCGCTACGTGACAGGGGGCTACGAGCAGTACTTC 15 TRBV10-1 few TRBD1 TRBJ2-7
CASSQDSQREFNTQYF TGTGCCAGCAGCCAAGATTCTCAGCGGGAGTTTAATACGCAGTATTTT 16 TRBV3-1 many TRBD2 TRBJ2-3
CASSSSGTSYQETQYF TGTGCCAGCAGCTCCTCCGGGACATCGTACCAAGAGACCCAGTACTTC 16 TRBV7-8 many - TRBJ2-5
CASSLPEKNTGELFF TGTGCCAGCAGTTTACCAGAAAAGAACACCGGGGAGCTGTTTTTT 15 TRBV28 large - TRBJ2-2
CASNQGLLSGNTIYF TGTGCCAGCAATCAGGGTCTGCTCTCTGGAAACACCATATATTTT 15 TRBV12-3/TRBV12-4 many - TRBJ1-3
CASSASGRSNEQFF TGCGCCAGCAGCGCTAGCGGGAGGAGCAATGAGCAGTTCTTC 14 TRBV10-1 many TRBD2 TRBJ2-1
CASSPVPTSGSESSFF TGTGCCAGCAGCCCAGTCCCCACTAGCGGGAGTGAGTCTTCGTTCTTC 16 TRBV11-2 - TRBD2 TRBJ2-1
CASSPIRDWSYGYTF TGTGCCAGCAGTCCCATCCGGGACTGGTCCTATGGCTACACCTTC 15 TRBV12-3/TRBV12-4 many - TRBJ1-2
CASSDQWGEDQYF TGCGCCAGCAGTGATCAGTGGGGAGAGGACCAGTACTTC 13 TRBV10-2 - - TRBJ2-5
CASTQGGGVGYTF TGTGCCAGCACCCAAGGCGGGGGAGTCGGCTACACCTTC 13 TRBV6-1 - - TRBJ1-2
CASSVQGVRETQYF TGTGCCAGCAGTGTCCAGGGTGTGAGGGAAACCCAGTACTTC 14 TRBV6-1 many - TRBJ2-5
CASSGIRPIDYFVKTQYF TGTGCCAGCAGTGGGATCCGCCCTATAGACTACTTTGTGAAGACCCAGTACTTC 18 TRBV2 many - TRBJ2-5
CASKNRGMNTEAFF TGTGCCAGCAAAAACAGGGGGATGAACACTGAAGCTTTCTTT 14 TRBV27 many TRBD1 TRBJ1-1
CAASRERGSWELFF TGCGCCGCCAGCAGAGAGAGGGGGAGCTGGGAGCTGTTTTTT 14 TRBV15 - - TRBJ2-2
CASSVGQRHYEQYF TGTGCCAGCAGCGTAGGACAGCGACACTACGAGCAGTACTTC 14 TRBV9 many - TRBJ2-7
CASSPLAGDVYEQYF TGTGCCAGCAGCCCCCTAGCGGGAGACGTCTACGAGCAGTACTTC 15 TRBV6-7 few TRBD2 TRBJ2-7
CASSLATSGRANTGELFF TGTGCCAGCAGCTTAGCGACTAGCGGGAGAGCAAACACCGGGGAGCTGTTTTTT 18 TRBV7-2 - TRBD2 TRBJ2-2
CATSAAGSYEQYF TGTGCCACCAGTGCCGCAGGGAGCTACGAGCAGTACTTC 13 TRBV24-1 - - TRBJ2-7
CSVEEARTASTDTQYF TGCAGCGTTGAAGAGGCCCGGACAGCTAGCACAGATACGCAGTATTTT 16 TRBV29-1 many - TRBJ2-3
CATRLTANSGNTIYF TGTGCCACCAGGCTTACAGCGAACTCTGGAAACACCATATATTTT 15 TRBV15 - - TRBJ1-3
CAWQARAVQETQYF TGTGCCTGGCAAGCCCGGGCTGTTCAAGAGACCCAGTACTTC 14 TRBV30 many - TRBJ2-5
CASSFQPFSGNTIYF TGTGCCAGCAGTTTCCAGCCGTTCTCTGGAAACACCATATATTTT 15 TRBV28 few - TRBJ1-3